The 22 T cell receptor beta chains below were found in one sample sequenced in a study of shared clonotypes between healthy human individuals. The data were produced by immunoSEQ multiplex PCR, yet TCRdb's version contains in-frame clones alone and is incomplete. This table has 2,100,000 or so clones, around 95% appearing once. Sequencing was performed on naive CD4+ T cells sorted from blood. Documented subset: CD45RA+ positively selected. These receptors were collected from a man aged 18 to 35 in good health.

The CDR3 region is CASSTSSYEQYF. The CDR3 bases are TGTGCCAGTAGTACCAGCTCCTACGAGCAGTACTTC. The chain recombines TRBV19 with TRBJ2-7; D is unclear. Germline lookup yields CDR1 LNHDA and CDR2 SQIVND (reference sequence). Trimming removed 4 bases from V and 0 bases from J, with 4 bases in between. This CDR3 region has 12 residues. The full variable domain, completed using reference TRBV19 and TRBJ2-7, is DGGITQSPKYLFRKEGQNVTLSCEQNLNHDAMYWYRQDPGQGLRLIYYSQIVNDFQKGDIAEGYSVSREKKESFPLTVTSAQKNPTAFYLCASSTSSYEQYFGPGTRLTVT.

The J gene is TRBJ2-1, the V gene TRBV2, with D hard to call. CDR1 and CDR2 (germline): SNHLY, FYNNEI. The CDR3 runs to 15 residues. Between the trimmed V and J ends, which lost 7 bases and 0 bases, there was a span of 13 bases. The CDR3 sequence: CASMPQSSSYNEQFF. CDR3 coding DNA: TGTGCCAGCATGCCACAGTCCAGCTCCTACAATGAGCAGTTCTTC.

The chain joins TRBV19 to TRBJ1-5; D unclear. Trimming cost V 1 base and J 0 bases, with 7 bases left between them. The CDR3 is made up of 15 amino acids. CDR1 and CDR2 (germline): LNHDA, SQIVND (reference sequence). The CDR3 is CASSIVFSSNQPQHF. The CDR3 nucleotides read TGTGCCAGTAGTATAGTATTCTCTAGCAATCAGCCCCAGCATTTT.

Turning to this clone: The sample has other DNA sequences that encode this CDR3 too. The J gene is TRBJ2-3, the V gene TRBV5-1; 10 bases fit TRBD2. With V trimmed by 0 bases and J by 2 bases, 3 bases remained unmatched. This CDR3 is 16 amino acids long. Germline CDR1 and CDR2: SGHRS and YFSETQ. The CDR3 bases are TGCGCCAGCAGCTTGGTAGCGGGAGGCCTCACAGATACGCAGTATTTT. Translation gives CASSLVAGGLTDTQYF.

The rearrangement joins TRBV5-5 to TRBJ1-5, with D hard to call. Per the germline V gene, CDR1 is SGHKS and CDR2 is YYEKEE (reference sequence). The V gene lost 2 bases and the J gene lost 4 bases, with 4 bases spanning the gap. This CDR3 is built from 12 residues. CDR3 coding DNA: TGTGCCAGCAGCTTACAGAATCAGCCCCAGCATTTT. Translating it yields CASSLQNQPQHF.

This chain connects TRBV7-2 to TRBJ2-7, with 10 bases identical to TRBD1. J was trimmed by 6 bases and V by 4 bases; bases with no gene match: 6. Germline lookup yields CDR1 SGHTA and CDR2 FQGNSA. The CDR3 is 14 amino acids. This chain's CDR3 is CASSWNDRGLEQYF. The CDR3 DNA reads TGTGCCAGCAGCTGGAACGACAGGGGGCTCGAGCAGTACTTC.

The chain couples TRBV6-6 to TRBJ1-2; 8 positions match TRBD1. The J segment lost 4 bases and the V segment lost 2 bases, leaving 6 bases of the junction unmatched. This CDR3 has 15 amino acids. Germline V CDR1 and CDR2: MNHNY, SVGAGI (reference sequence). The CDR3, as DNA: TGTGCCAGCAGTTACGGACAGGGCGGAACCTATGGCTACACCTTC. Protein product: CASSYGQGGTYGYTF.

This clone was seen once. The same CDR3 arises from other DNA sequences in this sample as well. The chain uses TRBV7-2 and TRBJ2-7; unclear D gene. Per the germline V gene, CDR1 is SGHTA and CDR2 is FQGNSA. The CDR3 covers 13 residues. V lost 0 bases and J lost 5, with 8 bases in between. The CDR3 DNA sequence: TGTGCCAGCAGCTTAGCGCTGGTAAACGAGCAGTACTTC. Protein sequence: CASSLALVNEQYF.

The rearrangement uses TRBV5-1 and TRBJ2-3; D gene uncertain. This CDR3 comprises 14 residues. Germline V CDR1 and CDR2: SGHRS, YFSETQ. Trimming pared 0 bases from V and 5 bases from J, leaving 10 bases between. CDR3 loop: CASSLGTYGDTQYF. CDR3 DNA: TGCGCCAGCAGCTTGGGGACCTATGGAGATACGCAGTATTTT.

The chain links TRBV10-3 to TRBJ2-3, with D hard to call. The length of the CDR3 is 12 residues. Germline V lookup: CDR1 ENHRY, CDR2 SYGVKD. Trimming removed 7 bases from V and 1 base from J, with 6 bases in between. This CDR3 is CAITPGTDTQYF. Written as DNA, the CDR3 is TGTGCCATCACCCCCGGCACAGATACGCAGTATTTT.

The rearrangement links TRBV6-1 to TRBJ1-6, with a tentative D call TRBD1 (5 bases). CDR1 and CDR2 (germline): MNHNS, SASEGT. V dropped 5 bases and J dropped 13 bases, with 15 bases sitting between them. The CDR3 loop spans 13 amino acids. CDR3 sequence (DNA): TGTGCCAGCAGTACAGTGGCCGGGACCCCCCTCCACTTT. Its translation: CASSTVAGTPLHF.

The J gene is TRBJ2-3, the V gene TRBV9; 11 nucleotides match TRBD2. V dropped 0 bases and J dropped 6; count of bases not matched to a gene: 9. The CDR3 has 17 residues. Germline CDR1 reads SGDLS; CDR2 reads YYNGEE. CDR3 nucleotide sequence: TGTGCCAGCAGCGTAGATGGTAGCGGGGGGGGCCACGATACGCAGTATTTT. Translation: CASSVDGSGGGHDTQYF.

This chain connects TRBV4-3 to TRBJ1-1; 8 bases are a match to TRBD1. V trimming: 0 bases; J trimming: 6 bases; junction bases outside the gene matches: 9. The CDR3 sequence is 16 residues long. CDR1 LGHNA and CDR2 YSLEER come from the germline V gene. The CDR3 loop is CASSQDQGARKSEAFF. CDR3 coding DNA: TGCGCCAGCAGCCAAGACCAGGGGGCCAGGAAATCTGAAGCTTTCTTT.

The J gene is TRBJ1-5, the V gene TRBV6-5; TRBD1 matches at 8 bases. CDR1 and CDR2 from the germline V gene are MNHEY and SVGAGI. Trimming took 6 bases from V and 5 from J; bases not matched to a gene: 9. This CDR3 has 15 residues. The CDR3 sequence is CASSRTGTGHQPQHF. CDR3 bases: TGTGCCAGCAGCCGGACAGGGACCGGGCATCAGCCCCAGCATTTT.

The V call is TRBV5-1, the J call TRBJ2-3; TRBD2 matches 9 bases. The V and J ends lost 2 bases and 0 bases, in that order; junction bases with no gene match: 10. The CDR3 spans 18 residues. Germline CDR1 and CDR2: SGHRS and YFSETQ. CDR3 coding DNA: TGCGCCAGCAGCTTTAGCGGGAGTCCTCGGGGTAGCACAGATACGCAGTATTTT. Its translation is CASSFSGSPRGSTDTQYF.

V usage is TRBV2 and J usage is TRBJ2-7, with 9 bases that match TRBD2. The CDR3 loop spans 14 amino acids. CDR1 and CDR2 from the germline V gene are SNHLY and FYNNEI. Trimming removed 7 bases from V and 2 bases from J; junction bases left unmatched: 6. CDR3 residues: CASKLAGPTYEQYF. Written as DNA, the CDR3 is TGTGCCAGCAAGCTAGCGGGACCCACCTACGAGCAGTACTTC.

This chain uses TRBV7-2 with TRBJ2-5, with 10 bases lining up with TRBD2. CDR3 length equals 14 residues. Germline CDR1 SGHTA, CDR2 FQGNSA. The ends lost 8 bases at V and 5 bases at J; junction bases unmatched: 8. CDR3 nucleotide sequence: TGTGCCAGCCTTAAGCGGGAGGGGCGGGAGACCCAGTACTTC. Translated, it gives CASLKREGRETQYF.

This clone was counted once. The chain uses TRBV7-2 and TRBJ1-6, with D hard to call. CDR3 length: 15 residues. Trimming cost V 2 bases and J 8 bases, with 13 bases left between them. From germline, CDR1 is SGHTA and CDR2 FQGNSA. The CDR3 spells CASSLRGVVDSPLHF. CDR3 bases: TGTGCCAGCAGCTTACGAGGAGTAGTGGATTCACCCCTCCACTTT.

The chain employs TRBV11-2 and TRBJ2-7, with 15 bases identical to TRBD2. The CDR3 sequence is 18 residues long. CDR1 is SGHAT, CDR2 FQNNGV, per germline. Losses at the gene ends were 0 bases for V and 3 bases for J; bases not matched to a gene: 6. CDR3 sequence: CASSLEGTSGRFIYEQYF. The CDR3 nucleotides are TGTGCCAGCAGCTTAGAGGGGACTAGCGGGAGGTTTATCTACGAGCAGTACTTC.

The chain's CDR3 is CASSLARWDTGELFF. The CDR3 bases are TGTGCCAGCAGCTTGGCCCGATGGGACACCGGGGAGCTGTTTTTT. The chain has TRBV5-4 and TRBJ2-2, with D unresolved. From germline, CDR1 is SGHNT and CDR2 YYREEE (reference sequence). Trimming removed 0 bases at V and 3 bases at J, with 9 bases between. The CDR3 totals 15 residues.

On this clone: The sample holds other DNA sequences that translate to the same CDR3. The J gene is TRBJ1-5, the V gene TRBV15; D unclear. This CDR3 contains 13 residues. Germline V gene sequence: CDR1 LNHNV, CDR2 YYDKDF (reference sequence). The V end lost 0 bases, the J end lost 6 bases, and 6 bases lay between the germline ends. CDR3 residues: CATSRDVSQPQHF. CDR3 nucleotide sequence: TGTGCCACCAGCAGAGATGTCAGTCAGCCCCAGCATTTT.

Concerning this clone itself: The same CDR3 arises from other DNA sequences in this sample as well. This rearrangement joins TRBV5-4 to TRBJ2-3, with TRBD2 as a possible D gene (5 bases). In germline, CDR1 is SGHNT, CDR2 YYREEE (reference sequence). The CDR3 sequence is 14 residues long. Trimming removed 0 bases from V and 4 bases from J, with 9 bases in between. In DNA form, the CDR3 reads TGTGCCAGCAGCTTGGGTGCGGGCCCAGATACGCAGTATTTT. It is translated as CASSLGAGPDTQYF.